The following is a TCR beta chain sequence with its context. Its antigen is unknown. CDR1 SGHDT and CDR2 YYEEEE come from the germline V gene. There are 14 residues in the CDR3. Trimming at V came to 6 bases and at J to 10 bases, leaving 8 bases not matched to a gene. This sample was included in a study of cytomegalovirus exposure and HLA in healthy donors. General study findings and limits: Most TCR sequences were rare, but some public TCRs occurred in many donors.

Primers included in the PCR were 60 Vbeta and 13 Jbeta primers. TCRdb's copy holds only in-frame clones and misses some; the assay was immunoSEQ multiplex PCR. Reported are tens of thousands of clones; the ten largest clones contain about 1.2%. Sequenced: PBMCs. The source of this sequence is a man younger than 40 in good health and CMV-seronegative. This chain connects TRBV5-6 to TRBJ2-4, with TRBD2 matching over 12 bases. In DNA form, the CDR3 reads TGTGCCAGCACCCTAGGGCTAGCGGGAGGGATTCAGTACTTC. Encoded protein: CASTLGLAGGIQYF.